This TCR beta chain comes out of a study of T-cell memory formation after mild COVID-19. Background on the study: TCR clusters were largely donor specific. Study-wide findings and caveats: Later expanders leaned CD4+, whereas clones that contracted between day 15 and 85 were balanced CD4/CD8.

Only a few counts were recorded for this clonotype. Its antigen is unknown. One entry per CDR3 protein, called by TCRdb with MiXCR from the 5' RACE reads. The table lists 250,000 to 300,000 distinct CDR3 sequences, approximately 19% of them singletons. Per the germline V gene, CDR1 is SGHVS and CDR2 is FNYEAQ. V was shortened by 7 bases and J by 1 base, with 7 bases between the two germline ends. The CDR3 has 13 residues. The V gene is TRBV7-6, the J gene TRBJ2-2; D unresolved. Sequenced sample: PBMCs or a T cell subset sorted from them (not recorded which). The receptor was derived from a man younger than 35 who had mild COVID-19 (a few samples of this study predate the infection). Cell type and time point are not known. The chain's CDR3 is CASTRQNTGELFF. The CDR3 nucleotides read TGTGCCAGCACCAGACAGAACACCGGGGAGCTGTTTTTT.